These 7 T cell receptor beta chains were all obtained from the same sample, sequenced in a study of T-cell memory formation after mild COVID-19. MiXCR, run by TCRdb on the 5' RACE reads, gives a single entry per CDR3 protein. The sample carries around 470,000 distinct CDR3 sequences, over 15% recorded once. Sequenced sample: PBMCs or a T cell subset sorted from them (not recorded which). All receptors come from an adult woman who had mild COVID-19 (a few samples of this study predate the infection). Cell type and time point are not known.

A remark on this clonotype: A read error may account for a junction end that differs from germline. The genes are TRBV7-9 and TRBJ2-1, with D possibly matching TRBD2 (6 bases). Germline V lookup: CDR1 SEHNR, CDR2 FQNEAQ (reference sequence). CDR3 size: 15 residues. The CDR3 bases are TGTGCCAGCAGCCCTCGGGGGAATTCCTACAATGAGCAGTTATTC. Protein: CASSPRGNSYNEQLF.

In the case of this clonotype: Given a much more abundant clone one base away, this may be a read error. The chain recombines TRBV4-3 with TRBJ2-1, with TRBD2 matching 9 bases. Germline V gene sequence: CDR1 LGHNA, CDR2 YSLEER. The CDR3 is 16 amino acids. Trimming cost V 4 bases and J 10 bases; bases outside gene matches: 14. CDR3 nucleotide sequence: TGCGCCAGCAGCCGAGAGGCGGGAGGGCACCTACTGGAGCAGTTCTTC. The encoded protein is CASSREAGGHLLEQFF.

The table lists this clonotype with a few counts. The rearrangement joins TRBV4-2 to TRBJ1-1; 8 bases line up with TRBD1. J lost 4 bases, V lost 2 bases, and 6 bases had no gene match. CDR1 LGHNA and CDR2 YNFKEQ come from the germline V gene. The CDR3 is made up of 15 amino acids. CDR3 DNA: TGTGCCAGCAGCCAAACCGGACAGGGCGGCACTGAAGCTTTCTTT. Translation: CASSQTGQGGTEAFF.

The CDR3 DNA reads TGTGCCAGCGTCGGACTAGCCCAAAATGAGCAGTTCTTC. Its translation: CASVGLAQNEQFF. The chain recombines TRBV12-3 or TRBV12-4 with TRBJ2-1, with 8 bases aligning to TRBD2. J gave up 7 bases and V 8 bases, and 7 bases lay outside the gene matches. The CDR3 sequence is 13 residues long.

CDR3 DNA sequence: TGCGCCAGCAGCTCACCGGGACTAAAGGATAACTATGGCTACACCTTC. Residues: CASSSPGLKDNYGYTF. The chain combines TRBV5-1 with TRBJ1-2; the D gene is possibly TRBD1 (5 bases). CDR1 and CDR2 (germline): SGHRS, YFSETQ. Trimming removed 3 bases at V and 1 base at J, with 16 bases between. The CDR3 length is 16 residues.

There are a few counts of this clonotype. This chain connects TRBV7-3 to TRBJ2-3; D is undetermined. The germline CDR1 and CDR2 sequences are SGHTA and FQGTGA. The V end lost 6 bases, the J end lost 1 base, and 11 bases lay between the germline ends. The CDR3 loop spans 14 amino acids. CDR3: CASSPRHGTDTQYF. The CDR3 DNA sequence: TGTGCCAGCAGTCCACGGCACGGCACAGATACGCAGTATTTT.

In this sample, this clonotype turned up a few times. The CDR3 bases are TGTGCCAGCCGGAAGCTCGGACAGGGGAGGTCCTACGAGCAGTACTTC. It translates to CASRKLGQGRSYEQYF. The V call is TRBV6-5, the J call TRBJ2-7; 9 bases map to TRBD1. CDR3 length equals 16 residues. V was pared by 8 bases and J by 1 base, with 12 bases of the junction left unmatched. From germline, CDR1 is MNHEY and CDR2 SVGAGI.